These 9 T cell receptor beta chains were all obtained from the same sample, sequenced in a study of T cells expressing NK-cell markers (dated by TCRdb to 2018 to 2021). The library came from 5' RACE. The listed sequencing device is Illumina HiSeq 2000. TCRdb reprocessed the reads; each CDR3 protein sequence makes one entry, and DNA is unavailable. In this sample's table one finds some 410,000 distinct CDR3 sequences. In total, the top ten clones hold 7.3% of the sample. Material for sequencing was blood T cells: a sorted CD56 or NKG2C T cell subset, CD4+ or CD8+ T cells, or bulk PBMC T cells (not recorded which). All receptors come from a woman aged 18-69 years in good health.

The V gene is TRBV15, the J gene TRBJ2-1; TCRdb calls TRBD2, which cannot be checked without DNA. The CDR3 runs 14 residues. CDR1 LNHNV and CDR2 YYDKDF come from the germline V gene (reference sequence). CDR3 sequence reads: CATSTVPGRHEQFF.

The chain uses TRBV28 and TRBJ2-7; TCRdb picks TRBD2, but there is no DNA to check that call. Germline CDR1 MDHEN, CDR2 SYDVKM. The CDR3 extends over 13 amino acids. The CDR3 here is CASSSPGLVPPPF. Variable domain in full (rest from reference TRBV28 and TRBJ2-7): DVKVTQSSRYLVKRTGEKVFLECVQDMDHENMFWYRQDPGLGLRLIYFSYDVKMKEKGDIPEGYSVSREKKERFSLILESASTNQTSMYLCASSSPGLVPPPFGPGTRLTVT.

The J gene is TRBJ2-3, the V gene TRBV2; checking the TCRdb D call of TRBD2 is not possible without DNA. Per the germline V gene, CDR1 is SNHLY and CDR2 is FYNNEI. CDR3 length: 18 residues. The CDR3 sequence is CASSFALKQVSGTDTQYF.

The chain has TRBV12-3 or TRBV12-4 and TRBJ2-1; TCRdb outputs TRBD1, but without DNA this stays unchecked. The CDR3 is 15 amino acids. The CDR3 here is CASSLDGGVYNEQFF.

This chain uses TRBV27 with TRBJ2-2. Germline V gene sequence: CDR1 MNHEY, CDR2 SMNVEV (reference sequence). This CDR3 contains 13 residues. The CDR3: CASSFWVAGELFF.

This rearrangement joins TRBV10-1 to TRBJ2-1; without DNA, the TCRdb call of TRBD1 cannot be checked. Germline CDR1 reads WNHNN; CDR2 reads SYGVQD (reference sequence). CDR3 length equals 12 residues. The CDR3 region is CAAWGGVDEQFF.

The chain employs TRBV20-1 and TRBJ1-5; TCRdb returns TRBD1, unconfirmable since there is no DNA. Looked up from germline, CDR1 is DFQATT and CDR2 is SNEGSKA (reference sequence). The CDR3 is made up of 15 amino acids. The CDR3 protein is CSARERDRLNQPQHF.

V is TRBV9 and J is TRBJ1-6. CDR1 and CDR2 (germline): SGDLS, YYNGEE. The length of the CDR3 is 13 residues. This CDR3 is CASSVAGNSPLHF. The full variable domain, its missing parts supplied by reference TRBV9 and TRBJ1-6, is DSGVTQTPKHLITATGQRVTLRCSPRSGDLSVYWYQQSLDQGLQFLIQYYNGEERAKGNILERFSAQQFPDLHSELNLSSLELGDSALYFCASSVAGNSPLHFGNGTRLTVT.

The chain has TRBV9 and TRBJ2-3; the D gene TCRdb calls, TRBD1, cannot be checked with no DNA. Germline-derived CDR1 and CDR2 are SGDLS and YYNGEE. The CDR3 sequence is 16 residues long. CDR3 sequence reads: CASSIAGGRGTDTQYF.